The 14 T cell receptor beta chains below come from one sample, sequenced in a study of blood T cells in healthy people across ages. A sample-barcoded 5' primer and a J-beta primer mix were used in a second PCR of roughly 7 to 12 cycles. A single record per CDR3 protein comes from TCRdb applying MiXCR to the 5' RACE reads. The table shows 1.8 million or so distinct CDR3 sequences, with around 40% occurring only once. The specimen sequenced was blood. These receptors were collected from a human donor in good health.

The rearrangement joins TRBV15 to TRBJ2-1, with TRBD1 matching 8 bases. The germline V gene has CDR1 LNHNV and CDR2 YYDKDF (reference sequence). The CDR3 runs 15 residues. Losses at the gene ends were 4 bases for V and 6 bases for J; bases not matched to a gene: 8. DNA for the CDR3: TGTGCCACCAGCAATTACAGGGGGGACGGCAATGAGCAGTTCTTC. Translated: CATSNYRGDGNEQFF. Full variable domain (missing parts from reference TRBV15 and TRBJ2-1): DAMVIQNPRYQVTQFGKPVTLSCSQTLNHNVMYWYQQKSSQAPKLLFHYYDKDFNNEADTPDNFQSRRPNTSFCFLDIRSPGLGDTAMYLCATSNYRGDGNEQFFGPGTRLTVL.

This clonotype was seen a handful of times. The chain carries TRBV4-2 and TRBJ2-1; 10 positions match TRBD2. The CDR3 contains 17 residues. Trimming removed 0 bases from V and 8 bases from J; junction bases left unmatched: 10. Germline lookup yields CDR1 LGHNA and CDR2 YNFKEQ. The DNA of the CDR3 is TGTGCCAGCAGCCAAGATCCAAGCGGGGGGGGATCGGATGAGCAGTTCTTC. This translates into CASSQDPSGGGSDEQFF.

The genes are TRBV20-1 and TRBJ2-3, with 10 bases lining up with TRBD2. CDR3 length: 14 residues. Germline V gene data show CDR1 as DFQATT and CDR2 as SNEGSKA (reference sequence). With 4 bases clipped from V and 3 bases from J, the junction kept 4 bases outside the gene matches. CDR3 nucleotides: TGCAGTGCTATCCAGCGGGGGGGGACAGATACGCAGTATTTT. Translating it yields CSAIQRGGTDTQYF.

This clonotype was counted between two and nine times. The chain joins TRBV27 to TRBJ2-1; 7 bases map to TRBD1. Germline loops: CDR1 MNHEY, CDR2 SMNVEV (reference sequence). The CDR3 length is 13 residues. The junction had 3 bases not matched to a gene; V was cut back by 1 base and J by 9 bases. The CDR3, as DNA: TGTGCCAGCAGTTTATACAGGGGCGTTGAGCAGTTCTTC. It is translated as CASSLYRGVEQFF.

This clonotype was counted between two and nine times. The chain employs TRBV20-1 and TRBJ2-3; 10 nucleotides align to TRBD2. This CDR3 region has 14 residues. The V segment lost 6 bases and the J segment 5 bases; nucleotides outside the gene matches: 8. Looked up from germline, CDR1 is DFQATT and CDR2 is SNEGSKA (reference sequence). For the CDR3, the DNA is TGCAGTGCCACAAGGACTAGCGGAAAAGATACGCAGTATTTT. Translating it yields CSATRTSGKDTQYF.

Concerning this clonotype: The conserved phenylalanine or tryptophan is not found at the CDR3 terminus, so this likely reflects a read error. The chain recombines TRBV20-1 with TRBJ2-4; D is possibly TRBD2 (7 bases). CDR3 length equals 15 residues. The V end lost 5 bases, the J end lost 3 bases, and 17 bases lay between the germline ends. CDR1 DFQATT and CDR2 SNEGSKA come from the germline V gene (reference sequence). The CDR3 sequence is CSADGGAGGKNIQYL. CDR3 nucleotides: TGCAGTGCTGATGGGGGGGCGGGTGGCAAAAACATTCAGTACTTA.

V is TRBV6-1 and J is TRBJ2-5; TRBD1 aligns across 7 bases. Trimming took 5 bases from V and 2 from J; bases not matched to a gene: 8. Germline CDR1 reads MNHNS; CDR2 reads SASEGT. The CDR3 spans 15 residues. This CDR3 is CASSSAGTVQETQYF. The CDR3 region has the DNA TGTGCCAGCAGTTCAGCCGGGACAGTTCAAGAGACCCAGTACTTC.

The chain links TRBV9 to TRBJ2-7, with D perhaps matching TRBD1 or TRBD2 (6 bases each). CDR3 length: 14 amino acids. Between the trimmed V and J ends, which lost 0 bases and 5 bases, there was a span of 12 bases. Germline V gives CDR1 SGDLS, CDR2 YYNGEE. The CDR3 spells CASSVAGGTNEQYF. The CDR3 DNA reads as TGTGCCAGCAGCGTAGCCGGGGGCACCAACGAGCAGTACTTC. The variable domain in full, completed from reference TRBV9 and TRBJ2-7, reads DSGVTQTPKHLITATGQRVTLRCSPRSGDLSVYWYQQSLDQGLQFLIQYYNGEERAKGNILERFSAQQFPDLHSELNLSSLELGDSALYFCASSVAGGTNEQYFGPGTRLTVT.

This clonotype was seen a few times. V usage is TRBV20-1 and J usage is TRBJ2-7, with D possibly TRBD1 on 6 matching bases. The germline CDR1 and CDR2 sequences are DFQATT and SNEGSKA (reference sequence). V was pared by 6 bases and J by 2 bases, with 14 bases between. This CDR3 region has 13 residues. CDR3 bases: TGCAGTGCCGAGGCCCGGGACACCTACGAGCAGTACTTC. Translating gives CSAEARDTYEQYF.

The CDR3 reads CASSYRTSDEKLFF. The CDR3 nucleotides read TGTGCCAGCAGTTACCGGACGTCGGATGAAAAACTGTTTTTT. The chain is built from TRBV6-5 and TRBJ1-4, with D unclear. Per the germline V gene, CDR1 is MNHEY and CDR2 is SVGAGI. The length of the CDR3 is 14 residues. Trimming took 2 bases from V and 6 from J, leaving 10 bases between them.

The V call is TRBV6-2 or TRBV6-3, the J call TRBJ2-1; D is ambiguous. The ends were cut back, 6 bases at V and 10 bases at J, with 16 bases in the middle. This CDR3 region has 13 residues. CDR1 and CDR2 from the germline V gene are MNHEY and SVGEGT. The CDR3 sequence is CASSQSVGREQFF. The DNA of the CDR3 is TGTGCCAGCAGCCAGAGCGTGGGAAGGGAGCAGTTCTTC.

A word on this clonotype: Germline is not matched at one junction end, which may reflect a read error. J is TRBJ1-2 and V is TRBV7-9; D remains ambiguous. Germline CDR1 is SEHNR and CDR2 is FQNEAQ (reference sequence). CDR3 length equals 13 residues. In nucleotides, the CDR3 is TGTTCCAGCAGCTTAGACCAAGACTATGGCTACACCTTC. It yields the protein CSSSLDQDYGYTF.

The J gene is TRBJ1-1, the V gene TRBV29-1; D remains unclear. Germline V gene sequence: CDR1 SQVTM, CDR2 ANQGSEA. This CDR3 has 12 amino acids. Trimming took 3 bases from V and 6 from J, leaving 11 bases between them. The CDR3 coding sequence is TGCAGCGTTGAGGGGAGTCGCGCTGAAGCTTTCTTT. This encodes CSVEGSRAEAFF.

This clonotype turned up a few times. As DNA, the CDR3 is TGTGCCAGCTTTCCGAGGAGGGGGGAATACAATGAGCAGTTCTTC. Protein: CASFPRRGEYNEQFF. The chain employs TRBV7-2 and TRBJ2-1, with D perhaps TRBD1 or TRBD2 (6 bases each). Germline loops: CDR1 SGHTA, CDR2 FQGNSA. The CDR3 sequence is 15 residues long. V was trimmed by 8 bases and J by 4 bases, leaving 18 bases between them.